What follows are 5 T cell receptor beta chains derived from one specimen sequenced in a study of cytomegalovirus exposure and HLA in healthy donors. The study ran its PCR with 60 Vbeta and 13 Jbeta primers. Here immunoSEQ multiplex PCR was the method, and the copy in TCRdb shows in-frame clones only, minus some. The sample has 190,000 or so clones, approximately 83% seen once. Sequences were obtained from PBMCs. The receptors shown here come from a woman aged 50 to 65 in good health and CMV-seropositive.

V is TRBV9 and J is TRBJ2-7; D gene ambiguous. The germline V and J ends were trimmed by 0 bases and 3 bases, with 13 bases remaining between them. The CDR3 spans 15 residues. Germline V gene lookup returns CDR1 SGDLS and CDR2 YYNGEE. The CDR3 here is CASSVGVLPSYEQYF. DNA for the CDR3: TGTGCCAGCAGCGTAGGCGTCCTTCCTAGCTACGAGCAGTACTTC. Based on the CDR3 plus reference TRBV9 and TRBJ2-7, the full variable domain is DSGVTQTPKHLITATGQRVTLRCSPRSGDLSVYWYQQSLDQGLQFLIQYYNGEERAKGNILERFSAQQFPDLHSELNLSSLELGDSALYFCASSVGVLPSYEQYFGPGTRLTVT.

This rearrangement joins TRBV9 to TRBJ1-5, with 7 positions matching TRBD1. V shed 4 bases, J shed 6 bases, and the junction held 4 bases outside the gene matches. This CDR3 has 13 amino acids. CDR1 SGDLS and CDR2 YYNGEE come from the germline V gene. The DNA of the CDR3 is TGTGCCAGCAGCCGACAGGGTATTCAGCCCCAGCATTTT. Residues: CASSRQGIQPQHF.

The gene calls are TRBV5-4 and TRBJ2-5; TRBD1 matches at 8 bases. Per germline, CDR1 SGHNT and CDR2 YYREEE (reference sequence). Losses at the gene ends were 0 bases for V and 3 bases for J; bases not matched to a gene: 4. The CDR3 length is 15 residues. CDR3 in amino acids: CASSLGGTGEETQYF. The CDR3 nucleotides read TGTGCCAGCAGCTTGGGGGGGACAGGAGAAGAGACCCAGTACTTC.

CDR3 residues: CASRAGGRYTF. The CDR3 DNA follows: TGTGCCAGCCGGGCAGGGGGCCGGTACACCTTC. This chain uses TRBV28 with TRBJ1-2; 8 nucleotides align to TRBD1. V lost 8 bases and J lost 11; bases outside the gene matches: 7. CDR3 length equals 11 residues. The germline V gene encodes CDR1 MDHEN and CDR2 SYDVKM.

The V call is TRBV5-1, the J call TRBJ1-1; TRBD1 is a possible D gene (5 bases). Per germline, CDR1 SGHRS and CDR2 YFSETQ. V was clipped by 0 bases and J by 6 bases, with 21 bases between them. CDR3 size: 17 residues. CDR3 sequence reads: CASSLATGGGGRPEAFF. DNA for the CDR3: TGCGCCAGCAGCTTGGCCACGGGTGGGGGAGGAAGACCTGAAGCTTTCTTT.